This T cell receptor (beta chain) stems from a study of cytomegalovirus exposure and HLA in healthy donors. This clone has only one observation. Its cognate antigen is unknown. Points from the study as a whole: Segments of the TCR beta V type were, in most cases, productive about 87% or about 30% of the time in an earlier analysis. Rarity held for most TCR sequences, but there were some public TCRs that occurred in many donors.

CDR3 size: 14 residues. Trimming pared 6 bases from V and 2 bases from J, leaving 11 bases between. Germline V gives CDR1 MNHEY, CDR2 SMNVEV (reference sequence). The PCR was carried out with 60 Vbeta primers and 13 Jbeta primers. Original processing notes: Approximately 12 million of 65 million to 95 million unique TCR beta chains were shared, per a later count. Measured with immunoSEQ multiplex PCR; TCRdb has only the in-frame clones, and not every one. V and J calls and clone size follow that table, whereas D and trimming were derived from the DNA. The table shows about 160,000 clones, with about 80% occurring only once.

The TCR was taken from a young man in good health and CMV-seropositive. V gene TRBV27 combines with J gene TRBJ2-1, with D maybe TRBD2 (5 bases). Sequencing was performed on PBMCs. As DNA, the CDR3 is TGTGCCAGCAGAGGCGGGCGAACCTACAATGAGCAGTTCTTC. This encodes CASRGGRTYNEQFF.